The present TCR beta chain was sequenced within a study of T-cell memory formation after mild COVID-19 (dated by TCRdb to the early 2020s). For the wider study: TCR sequence clusters from the two donors were found to be largely donor specific. In a couple of donors, T-cell clones that expanded and contracted after mild COVID-19 were tracked by sequencing TCRalpha and TCRbeta repertoires over time. The cohort was made up of two young adult volunteers, one female and one male, who were previously healthy. The investigation overall reported the following: Contracting CD4+ clones appeared mostly in the CM and EM memory subsets, whereas CD8+ clones were enriched in EMRA. The detection of some responding clones in pre-infection memory suggests that pre-existing cross-reactive memory T cells joined the SARS-CoV-2 response. Whether the second-wave clones peaking on day 37 were SARS-CoV-2 specific was not confirmed. The study included only a couple of mild cases, and larger cohorts that include severe cases with pre-infection samples were judged to be necessary. Clones that contracted from day 15 to 85 showed balanced CD4/CD8 phenotypes, whereas a second wave of clones that expanded from day 15 to 37 leaned towards CD4+.

PBMCs were isolated by Ficoll-Paque density gradient centrifugation. Sequencing used an Illumina NovaSeq 6000. cDNA libraries for TCRalpha and TCRbeta were prepared by 5'RACE using constant-segment primers, with sample barcodes and unique molecular identifiers added. RNA was extracted from every sample with Trizol reagent. Library amplification was performed in two PCR steps, and a second sample barcode and Illumina TruSeq adapters were introduced in the second step. Libraries were sequenced on an Illumina NovaSeq with 2 x 150 bp paired-end reads. Regarding the original processing steps: The reads were demultiplexed and collapsed into UMI-guided consensus sequences using migec v1.2.7. With mixcr v2.1.11, UMI consensuses were aligned to TRA and TRB V and J templates and assembled into clonotypes. Expanded or contracted clonotypes were those called significant by both edgeR and NoisET, with noise models trained on biological replicates. For edgeR calls, the cutoffs were a false discovery rate-adjusted p below 0.01 and a log2 fold-change threshold of 1. As an exploratory analysis of dynamics, PCA with hierarchical clustering was applied to max-normalized trajectories of the 1000 most abundant clonotypes. Each responding clone was given a CD4 or CD8 phenotype based on the CD4+ and CD8+ repertoires, which had been sequenced separately. In-frame beta chains were kept once TCRdb had trimmed the public reads at Q25 with fastp and called clones with MiXCR. Rows merge per CDR3 protein into single entries with the most common DNA and genes. What appears here as the V and J calls and clone size reflects TCRdb's work, not the paper's. The sample profile shows about 14,000 distinct CDR3 sequences; roughly 20% of them were found once. Over 45% of the sample is taken by the ten largest.

The CDR3 covers 15 residues, taking in both the cysteine and the phenylalanine. Kept here is only the CDR3 DNA, which spans 45 bases and is read in frame from base 1. The junction carries 14 bases between V and J, which are trimmed by 3 bases and 4 bases respectively. Sequences LGHNA (CDR1) and YSLEER (CDR2) are obtained from the germline V gene. Remarks on this clonotype: There is no known antigen for this receptor. There are no base qualities to consult, and no much larger clone falls within one base.

The sequence joins TRBV4-3 to TRBJ2-3; the D segment could be TRBD2, given 6 matching bases. Sequenced: PBMCs or a T cell subset sorted from them (not recorded which). The TCR was taken from an adult woman who had mild COVID-19 (a few samples of this study predate the infection). The sample titles of this study are shuffled in the database, so cell type and time point are left out; the donor was told from shared clones. The CDR3 sequence is CASSQTRLEADTQYF. The sequence in DNA is TGCGCCAGCAGCCAGACTCGACTAGAGGCAGATACGCAGTATTTT.